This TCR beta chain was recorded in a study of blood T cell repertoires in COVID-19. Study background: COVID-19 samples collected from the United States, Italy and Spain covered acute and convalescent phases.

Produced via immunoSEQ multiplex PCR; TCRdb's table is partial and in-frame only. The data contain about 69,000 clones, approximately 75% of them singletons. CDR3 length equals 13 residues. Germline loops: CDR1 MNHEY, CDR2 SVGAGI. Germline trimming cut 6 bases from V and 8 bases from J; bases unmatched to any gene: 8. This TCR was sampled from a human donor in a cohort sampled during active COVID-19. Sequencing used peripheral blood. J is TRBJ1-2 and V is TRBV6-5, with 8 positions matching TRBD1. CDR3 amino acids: CASSIQGAGGYTF. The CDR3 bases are TGTGCCAGCAGCATCCAGGGGGCCGGGGGCTACACCTTC.